A selection of T cell receptor beta chains follows, all from one sample in a study of T cell responses to AZD1222 COVID-19 vaccine. Generated by immunoSEQ multiplex PCR, the TCRdb table keeps only in-frame clones and is missing some. The sample lists 150,000 to 200,000 clones; roughly 92% were seen once. Source: peripheral blood, taken on day 0 of AZD1222 vaccination. These TCRs come from an adult in good health. The CDR3 runs from the conserved cysteine through the conserved F or W. D genes are given only for firm matches. Expanded clones get a size class; other rows say once, few or many, or leave the size out.

v_call: TRBV28; j_call: TRBJ1-3; clone_size: NA; d_call: NA; cdr3_nt: TGTGCCAGCAGTCCTACAGGGTACTCTGGAAACACCATATATTTT; cdr3_aa: CASSPTGYSGNTIYF
v_call: TRBV4-3; j_call: TRBJ2-1; clone_size: once; d_call: NA; cdr3_nt: TGCGCCAGCAGCCAAGACCTGAGCGGTTCCAACAATGAGCAGTTCTTC; cdr3_aa: CASSQDLSGSNNEQFF
v_call: TRBV7-2; j_call: TRBJ1-1; clone_size: NA; d_call: NA; cdr3_nt: TGTGCCAGCAGCAGGGGTGTTGAAGCTTTCTTT; cdr3_aa: CASSRGVEAFF
v_call: TRBV10-3; j_call: TRBJ2-1; clone_size: NA; d_call: TRBD2; cdr3_nt: TGTGCCATCAGTGATAGGGCTAGCGGGAGGGCCATCGTCGATGAGCAGTTCTTC; cdr3_aa: CAISDRASGRAIVDEQFF
v_call: TRBV10-3; j_call: TRBJ1-2; clone_size: NA; d_call: NA; cdr3_nt: TGTGCCATCGGGCAGGGCGAAAACTATGGCTACACCTTC; cdr3_aa: CAIGQGENYGYTF
v_call: TRBV12-2; j_call: TRBJ1-2; clone_size: NA; d_call: NA; cdr3_nt: TGTGCAAGTCGCCCCCCGGACAGGGGGAACTATGGCTACACCTTC; cdr3_aa: CASRPPDRGNYGYTF
v_call: TRBV7-2; j_call: TRBJ1-2; clone_size: NA; d_call: TRBD1; cdr3_nt: TGTGCCAGCAGCTCGGGGACAGACTATGGCTACACCTTC; cdr3_aa: CASSSGTDYGYTF
v_call: TRBV29-1; j_call: TRBJ2-7; clone_size: NA; d_call: TRBD1; cdr3_nt: TGCAGCGTAGCAGGGGGTCTCTCCTACGAGCAGTACTTC; cdr3_aa: CSVAGGLSYEQYF
v_call: TRBV6-5; j_call: TRBJ1-2; clone_size: NA; d_call: TRBD1; cdr3_nt: TGTGCCAGCAGTTCCGATACCGGGACAGGGGCCTGGGGCTACACCTTC; cdr3_aa: CASSSDTGTGAWGYTF
v_call: TRBV7-9; j_call: TRBJ1-1; clone_size: few; d_call: TRBD1; cdr3_nt: TGTGCCAGCAGCTTCCAGGGGGAGAACACTGAAGCTTTCTTT; cdr3_aa: CASSFQGENTEAFF
v_call: TRBV27; j_call: TRBJ2-3; clone_size: NA; d_call: TRBD2; cdr3_nt: TGTGCCAGCAGCCCACTAGCGGGGGGCCCAGATACGCAGTATTTT; cdr3_aa: CASSPLAGGPDTQYF
v_call: TRBV7-6; j_call: TRBJ1-1; clone_size: once; d_call: NA; cdr3_nt: TGTGCCAGCAGCCGGGAGACAGCTTGGGCCTCGAACACTGAAGGGCAGGCTTTCTTT; cdr3_aa: CASSRETAWASNTEGQAFF
v_call: TRBV19; j_call: TRBJ2-7; clone_size: NA; d_call: TRBD1; cdr3_nt: TGTGCCAGTAGTCCAGGGGGCCTCATGGAGCAGTACTTC; cdr3_aa: CASSPGGLMEQYF
v_call: TRBV30; j_call: TRBJ2-2; clone_size: NA; d_call: TRBD2; cdr3_nt: TGTGCCTGGGGGGGGACTAGCGGGAAGTCCGGGGAGCTGTTTTTT; cdr3_aa: CAWGGTSGKSGELFF
v_call: TRBV28; j_call: TRBJ2-5; clone_size: once; d_call: NA; cdr3_nt: TGTGCCAGCAGTTTAGGCGGTACTGGGACCCAGTACTTC; cdr3_aa: CASSLGGTGTQYF
v_call: TRBV18; j_call: TRBJ1-5; clone_size: once; d_call: NA; cdr3_nt: TGTGCCAGCTCACCTATCGACAGAGACAATCAGCCCCAGCATTTT; cdr3_aa: CASSPIDRDNQPQHF
v_call: TRBV19; j_call: TRBJ2-7; clone_size: NA; d_call: TRBD1; cdr3_nt: TGTGCCAGTAGTATTGGGTCCCCGAGTTCAGGGGGCGAGCAGTACTTC; cdr3_aa: CASSIGSPSSGGEQYF
v_call: TRBV7-2; j_call: TRBJ1-3; clone_size: NA; d_call: NA; cdr3_nt: TGTGCCAGCAGCTTGACTCGGACCACTTACTCTGGAAACACCATATATTTT; cdr3_aa: CASSLTRTTYSGNTIYF
v_call: TRBV4-1; j_call: TRBJ1-2; clone_size: NA; d_call: NA; cdr3_nt: TGCGCCAGCAGTGAAGCAGGGACTAACTATGGCTACACCTTC; cdr3_aa: CASSEAGTNYGYTF
v_call: TRBV3-1/TRBV3-2; j_call: TRBJ2-3; clone_size: NA; d_call: NA; cdr3_nt: TGTGCCAGCAGCCCCCAAGGGGGGACGCAGTATTTT; cdr3_aa: CASSPQGGTQYF
v_call: TRBV24-1; j_call: TRBJ2-7; clone_size: once; d_call: NA; cdr3_nt: TGTGCCACCAGTGACGGAGGAGGGCAGAACGAGCAGTACTTC; cdr3_aa: CATSDGGGQNEQYF
v_call: TRBV7-8; j_call: TRBJ2-7; clone_size: NA; d_call: TRBD1; cdr3_nt: TGTGCCAGCACCCTAGCCAGGGCAGGGGGTAGATACGAGCAGTACTTC; cdr3_aa: CASTLARAGGRYEQYF
v_call: TRBV6-5; j_call: TRBJ1-1; clone_size: once; d_call: NA; cdr3_nt: TGTGCCAGCAGCACAGGGTTGGCGAACACTGAAGCTTTCTTT; cdr3_aa: CASSTGLANTEAFF
v_call: TRBV7-3; j_call: TRBJ2-1; clone_size: NA; d_call: NA; cdr3_nt: TGTGCCAGCAGCTTACCTGGACAGTACAATGAGCAGTTCTTC; cdr3_aa: CASSLPGQYNEQFF
v_call: TRBV30; j_call: TRBJ1-1; clone_size: NA; d_call: NA; cdr3_nt: TGTGCCTGGAGTGTAGGGACGGCGAAAACTGAAGCTTTCTTT; cdr3_aa: CAWSVGTAKTEAFF
v_call: TRBV21-1; j_call: TRBJ2-2; clone_size: NA; d_call: NA; cdr3_nt: TGTGCCAGCAGCACCTGGGTCGGGGAGCTGTTTTTT; cdr3_aa: CASSTWVGELFF